A single sample gave rise to the 19 T cell receptor beta chains below, sequenced in a study of Ad26.COV2.S vaccination and SARS-CoV-2 variants. Produced via immunoSEQ multiplex PCR; TCRdb's table is partial and in-frame only. Here the sample spans over 85,000 clones, around 80% being singletons. The sequencing used peripheral blood, collected after recovery from COVID-19. Receptors were obtained from a human donor who had recovered from COVID-19.

The chain couples TRBV3-1 (or the pseudogene TRBV3-2) to TRBJ2-1, with D perhaps matching TRBD1 (6 bases). This CDR3 has 13 amino acids. The V end lost 4 bases, the J end lost 6 bases, and 10 bases lay between the germline ends. Germline V gene lookup returns CDR1 LGHDT and CDR2 YNNKEL (reference sequence). The CDR3 bases are TGTGCCAGCAGCCCGGTGGACAGCAATGAGCAGTTCTTC. Translated: CASSPVDSNEQFF.

J is TRBJ1-6 and V is TRBV5-5, with D possibly being TRBD1 (6 bases). V was shortened by 0 bases and J by 10 bases, with 14 bases between the two germline ends. Germline assignment: CDR1 SGHKS and CDR2 YYEKEE (reference sequence). This CDR3 has 15 amino acids. The DNA for the CDR3 is TGTGCCAGCAGCTTGGCTGGGGGGCAGGGGTCACCCCTCCACTTT. Translated: CASSLAGGQGSPLHF.

The J gene is TRBJ1-5, the V gene TRBV28; D is uncertain. Per the germline V gene, CDR1 is MDHEN and CDR2 is SYDVKM. V dropped 4 bases and J dropped 9 bases, with 16 bases sitting between them. The CDR3 loop spans 14 amino acids. DNA of the CDR3: TGTGCCAGCAGTTCACCCGGCAGGTCTCGGCCCCAGCATTTT. Residues: CASSSPGRSRPQHF.

The gene calls are TRBV19 and TRBJ2-1; D uncertain. The V end was cut by 2 bases, the J end by 10 bases, with 9 bases between. Germline CDR1 LNHDA, CDR2 SQIVND (reference sequence). There are 12 residues in the CDR3. The CDR3 DNA reads as TGTGCCAGTAGTATATCGATCGGGGAGCAGTTCTTC. Its protein product is CASSISIGEQFF. Looking up the rest from reference TRBV19 and TRBJ2-1 gives the full variable domain: DGGITQSPKYLFRKEGQNVTLSCEQNLNHDAMYWYRQDPGQGLRLIYYSQIVNDFQKGDIAEGYSVSREKKESFPLTVTSAQKNPTAFYLCASSISIGEQFFGPGTRLTVL.

This chain joins TRBV18 and TRBJ1-1, with D maybe TRBD1 (5 bases). CDR1 KGHSH and CDR2 LQKENI come from the germline V gene. The V end lost 2 bases, the J end lost 9 bases, and 13 bases lay between the germline ends. CDR3 size: 13 residues. The CDR3 loop reads CASSPGDERQAFF. The CDR3 coding sequence is TGTGCCAGCTCACCAGGGGACGAAAGGCAAGCTTTCTTT.

The rearrangement joins TRBV5-1 to TRBJ2-2, with a possible D match to TRBD1 (6 bases). This CDR3 is 15 amino acids long. Deletions cut 2 bases from V and 0 bases from J, with 8 bases between. Per the germline V gene, CDR1 is SGHRS and CDR2 is YFSETQ. The CDR3 reads CASSLQGPNTGELFF. DNA for the CDR3: TGCGCCAGCAGCTTACAGGGACCGAACACCGGGGAGCTGTTTTTT.

The V call is TRBV10-3, the J call TRBJ1-3; D is undetermined. This CDR3 comprises 13 residues. CDR1 ENHRY and CDR2 SYGVKD come from the germline V gene. The V gene lost 7 bases and the J gene lost 1 base, with 8 bases spanning the gap. The CDR3 is CAITQDSGNTIYF. CDR3 nucleotide sequence: TGTGCCATCACCCAGGATTCTGGAAACACCATATATTTT.

The rearrangement uses TRBV10-3 and TRBJ1-4; D gene uncertain. Trimming removed 6 bases at V and 0 bases at J, with 8 bases between. The CDR3 has 14 amino acids. CDR1 and CDR2 (germline): ENHRY, SYGVKD. The CDR3: CAISVEPTNEKLFF. CDR3 nucleotides: TGTGCCATCAGCGTGGAACCAACTAATGAAAAACTGTTTTTT.

The chain links TRBV6-1 to TRBJ1-5; no reliable D call. Trimming cost V 3 bases and J 4 bases, with 7 bases left between them. Germline CDR1 MNHNS, CDR2 SASEGT. The CDR3 loop spans 13 amino acids. In nucleotides, the CDR3 is TGTGCCAGCAGTGATATGGGAAATCAGCCCCAGCATTTT. Residues: CASSDMGNQPQHF.

The chain carries TRBV10-3 and TRBJ1-2; D not certain. Per the germline V gene, CDR1 is ENHRY and CDR2 is SYGVKD. Trimming removed 0 bases from V and 1 base from J, with 6 bases in between. The CDR3 length is 14 residues. For the CDR3, the DNA is TGTGCCATCAGTGAGTCGTCAGTTAACTATGGCTACACCTTC. This gives the protein CAISESSVNYGYTF.

The V gene is TRBV5-1, the J gene TRBJ2-3; D is perhaps TRBD1 (6 bases). This CDR3 spans 14 amino acids. The V gene lost 1 base and the J gene lost 3 bases, with 9 bases spanning the gap. Germline lookup yields CDR1 SGHRS and CDR2 YFSETQ. The CDR3 protein is CASSLQGWTDTQYF. CDR3 in DNA: TGCGCCAGCAGCTTGCAGGGGTGGACAGATACGCAGTATTTT.

This clone came up many times. The chain carries TRBV6-6 and TRBJ1-5; no reliable D call. Germline V CDR1 and CDR2: MNHNY, SVGAGI (reference sequence). Trimming removed 5 bases at V and 0 bases at J, with 11 bases between. The CDR3 is 15 residues long. The CDR3 reads CASSDPAGSNQPQHF. The CDR3 DNA reads as TGTGCCAGCAGTGACCCAGCGGGTAGCAATCAGCCCCAGCATTTT.

The genes are TRBV6-2 or TRBV6-3 and TRBJ1-5; the match to TRBD1 covers 7 bases. V lost 1 base to trimming and J lost 4 bases; unmatched junction nucleotides: 10. This CDR3 comprises 17 residues. Germline V lookup: CDR1 MNHEY, CDR2 SVGEGT. CDR3: CASSYWALGGANQPQHF. The CDR3 nucleotides read TGTGCCAGCAGTTACTGGGCTTTAGGGGGCGCGAATCAGCCCCAGCATTTT.

The gene calls are TRBV4-2 and TRBJ2-2, with TRBD1 as a possible D gene (6 bases). From germline, CDR1 is LGHNA and CDR2 YNFKEQ. The ends were cut back, 4 bases at V and 6 bases at J, with 12 bases in the middle. This CDR3 comprises 14 residues. The CDR3 sequence: CASSPRAGAGELFF. CDR3 DNA sequence: TGTGCCAGCAGCCCCAGGGCAGGGGCCGGGGAGCTGTTTTTT.

V is TRBV7-9 and J is TRBJ2-5; 10 nucleotides align to TRBD2. This CDR3 spans 16 amino acids. Unmatched junction bases numbered 4, after V lost 2 bases and J lost 1 base. Germline values: CDR1 SEHNR, CDR2 FQNEAQ (reference sequence). CDR3 sequence (DNA): TGTGCCAGCAGCTTACTAGCGGGGGCCTTCCAAGAGACCCAGTACTTC. Amino acids: CASSLLAGAFQETQYF.

The DNA for the CDR3 is TGTGCCAGCAGCCTGAACCCGGGCGGGGGCTATGAGCAGTTCTTC. Translated: CASSLNPGGGYEQFF. V is TRBV11-2 and J is TRBJ2-1, with D maybe TRBD2 (7 bases). Germline CDR1 and CDR2: SGHAT and FQNNGV. Deletions cut 5 bases from V and 8 bases from J, with 19 bases between. This CDR3 comprises 15 residues.

This clone was detected only once. The chain recombines TRBV25-1 with TRBJ1-2; a weak D match, TRBD1 (6 bases). The CDR3 covers 16 residues. Germline CDR1 MGHDK, CDR2 SYGVNS. Trimming left V 2 bases short and J 3 bases short, with 16 bases between. DNA of the CDR3: TGTGCCAGCAGTGAAGTCACAGGGACAAGCTACTATGGCTACACCTTC. Residues: CASSEVTGTSYYGYTF.

CDR3 amino acids: CASSKALRVQDSNSGNTIYF. CDR3 DNA: TGTGCCAGCAGCAAAGCGCTCAGAGTGCAAGACAGTAACTCTGGAAACACCATATATTTT. J is TRBJ1-3 and V is TRBV21-1; whether TRBD1, the table's D call, matches the DNA was not checked. TRBV21-1 constitutes a pseudogene. This CDR3 comprises 20 residues.

The chain has TRBV30 and TRBJ1-5, with D uncertain. The V gene's germline CDR1 is GTSNPN and CDR2 SVGIG (reference sequence). The CDR3 has 14 amino acids. V was cut by 1 base and J by 3 bases, with 10 bases left in between. DNA of the CDR3: TGTGCCTGGAGTGGGAAGGGTTCCAATCAGCCCCAGCATTTT. It is translated as CAWSGKGSNQPQHF.